Following are 5 T cell receptor beta chains from one sample sequenced in a study of cytomegalovirus exposure and HLA in healthy donors. The PCR contained 60 Vbeta and 13 Jbeta primers. Clones were read by immunoSEQ multiplex PCR, and TCRdb kept only the in-frame ones, dropping some. Among more than 100,000 clones, roughly 15% were seen once, and the ten largest hold 1.9%. The sequencing input was PBMCs. These receptors all stem from a woman aged 18-29 years in good health and CMV-seronegative.

This clone appeared a few times. V and J are TRBV6-5 and TRBJ2-3; TRBD2 is a possible D gene (6 bases). From germline, CDR1 is MNHEY and CDR2 SVGAGI. V gave up 7 bases and J gave up 4 bases, with 15 bases separating them. CDR3 length: 14 residues. CDR3 in amino acids: CASKPGLSADTQYF. In nucleotides, the CDR3 is TGTGCCAGCAAGCCGGGACTTTCGGCAGATACGCAGTATTTT.

This clone was seen more than once but under ten times. This rearrangement joins TRBV5-1 to TRBJ2-4; TRBD1 aligns across 7 bases. V shed 6 bases, J shed 3 bases, and the junction held 3 bases outside the gene matches. The CDR3 has 13 residues. Germline assignment: CDR1 SGHRS and CDR2 YFSETQ. This CDR3 reads CASIRTGKNIQYF. In DNA form, the CDR3 reads TGCGCCAGCATCCGGACAGGCAAAAACATTCAGTACTTC.

The chain links TRBV19 to TRBJ2-3; TRBD2 agrees at 8 bases. With 3 bases clipped from V and 8 bases from J, the junction kept 16 bases outside the gene matches. The CDR3 spans 17 residues. Germline assignment: CDR1 LNHDA and CDR2 SQIVND (reference sequence). The CDR3 region is CASSISGARGSQSTQYF. In nucleotides, the CDR3 is TGTGCCAGTAGTATTAGCGGGGCCCGGGGATCACAGAGTACGCAGTATTTT. Together with reference TRBV19 and TRBJ2-3, the CDR3 gives the full variable domain: DGGITQSPKYLFRKEGQNVTLSCEQNLNHDAMYWYRQDPGQGLRLIYYSQIVNDFQKGDIAEGYSVSREKKESFPLTVTSAQKNPTAFYLCASSISGARGSQSTQYFGPGTRLTVL.

The chain employs TRBV9 and TRBJ1-1, with D possibly matching TRBD1 (5 bases). V lost 0 bases, J lost 6 bases, and 18 bases lay in between. Germline-derived CDR1 and CDR2 are SGDLS and YYNGEE. There are 16 residues in the CDR3. CDR3 loop: CASSVADGRGAAEAFF. CDR3 nucleotides: TGTGCCAGCAGCGTAGCCGACGGGAGAGGGGCTGCTGAAGCTTTCTTT.

The chain combines TRBV30 with TRBJ1-3; no firm D call. Germline values: CDR1 GTSNPN, CDR2 SVGIG (reference sequence). V lost 5 bases and J 0 bases, leaving 8 bases between the germline ends. This CDR3 has 13 residues. CDR3: CAWSPLSGNTIYF. Here the CDR3 DNA reads TGTGCCTGGTCTCCCCTCTCTGGAAACACCATATATTTT.